This paragraph covers one T cell receptor (beta chain) sequence. Its antigen is not known. This CDR3 is 14 amino acids long. The germline V and J ends were trimmed by 8 bases and 0 bases, with 10 bases remaining between them. Germline loops: CDR1 LGHDT, CDR2 YNNKEL (reference sequence). The source of the sample is a study of T cell responses to AZD1222 COVID-19 vaccine. General study findings and limits: The study sampled repertoires only after the peak T cell response.

Sequencing was performed with immunoSEQ multiplex PCR; in TCRdb, only in-frame clones are kept and a portion is missing. This table has some 150,000 clones, 80% to 95% appearing once. The genes are TRBV3-1 (or the pseudogene TRBV3-2) and TRBJ1-4; D call uncertain. The source material was peripheral blood, sampled on day 0 of AZD1222 vaccination. This clonotype was sampled from an adult in good health. The chain's CDR3 is CASGPSSTNEKLFF. The CDR3 region has the DNA TGTGCCAGCGGCCCGAGCTCAACTAATGAAAAACTGTTTTTT.